The clone carrying this T cell receptor beta chain was detected only a few times. Per germline, CDR1 DFQATT and CDR2 SNEGSKA (reference sequence). This CDR3 region has 11 residues. The germline V and J ends were trimmed by 6 bases and 4 bases, with 9 bases remaining between them. The data are from a study of patients and donors after allogeneic stem cell transplantation. Each CDR3 protein gets one entry after TCRdb re-called the RT-PCR reads with MiXCR. The sample lists 200,000 to 250,000 distinct CDR3 sequences; 38% were seen once. The chain links TRBV20-1 to TRBJ1-1; D call uncertain. The sequencing sample was made of blood, either unsorted or a sorted T cell fraction (not recorded which). The sequence derives from a human donor who was either an allogeneic HSCT recipient or a stem cell or donor lymphocyte infusion donor (not recorded which). It is not recorded whose cells these are; they may come from a transplant donor. CDR3 sequence reads: CSATHRTEAFF. Here the CDR3 DNA reads TGCAGTGCCACACACCGCACTGAAGCTTTCTTT.